The clone carrying this TCR beta chain was detected a few times. The record originates from a study of cytomegalovirus exposure and HLA in healthy donors. This PCR relied on a set of 60 Vbeta primers and 13 Jbeta primers. TCRdb's table, derived via immunoSEQ multiplex PCR, lists solely in-frame clones and lacks some. The sample lists roughly 150,000 clones, around 9.7% seen once, with under 2% in the top ten. Germline CDR1 reads MNHNS; CDR2 reads SASEGT. This CDR3 spans 14 amino acids. Losses at the gene ends were 6 bases for V and 8 bases for J; bases not matched to a gene: 8. The source material was PBMCs. The source of this sequence is a man aged 45-65 years in good health and CMV-seronegative. The chain joins TRBV6-1 to TRBJ1-4, with 8 nucleotides matching TRBD1. CDR3 bases: TGTGCCAGCAGAGACAGGGGTTTTGAGGAAAAACTGTTTTTT. Translated: CASRDRGFEEKLFF.